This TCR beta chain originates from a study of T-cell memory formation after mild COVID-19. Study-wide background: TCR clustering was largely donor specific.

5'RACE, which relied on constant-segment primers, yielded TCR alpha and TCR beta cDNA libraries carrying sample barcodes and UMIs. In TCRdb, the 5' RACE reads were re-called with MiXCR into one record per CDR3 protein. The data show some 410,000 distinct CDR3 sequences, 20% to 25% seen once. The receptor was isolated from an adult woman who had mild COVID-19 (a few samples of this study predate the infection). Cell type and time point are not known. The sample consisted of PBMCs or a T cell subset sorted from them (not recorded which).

The CDR3 DNA reads TGCAGTGCTAGAGTCTCAGGGGGCGCAGACGAGCAGTACTTC. This encodes CSARVSGGADEQYF. The genes are TRBV20-1 and TRBJ2-7; TRBD1 agrees at 8 bases. Looked up from germline, CDR1 is DFQATT and CDR2 is SNEGSKA (reference sequence). This CDR3 comprises 14 residues. Trimming removed 1 base from V and 5 bases from J; junction bases left unmatched: 7.